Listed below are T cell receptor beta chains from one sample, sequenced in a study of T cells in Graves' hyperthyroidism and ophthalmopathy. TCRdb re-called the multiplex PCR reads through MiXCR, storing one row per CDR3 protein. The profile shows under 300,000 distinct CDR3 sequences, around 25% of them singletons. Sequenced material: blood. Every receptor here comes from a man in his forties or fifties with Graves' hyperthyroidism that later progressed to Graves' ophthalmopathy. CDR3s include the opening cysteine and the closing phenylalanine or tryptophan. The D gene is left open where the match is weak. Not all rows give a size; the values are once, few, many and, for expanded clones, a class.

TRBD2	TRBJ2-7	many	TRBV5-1	CASSRHAASGSFDEQYF	TGCGCCAGCAGCCGACACGCCGCTAGCGGGAGTTTCGACGAGCAGTACTTC
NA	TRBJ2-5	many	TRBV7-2	CASSPQTGRLETQYF	TGTGCCAGCAGCCCTCAGACCGGGCGTCTAGAGACCCAGTACTTC
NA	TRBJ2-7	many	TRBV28	CASNGRLSYEQYF	TGTGCCAGCAATGGGAGACTCTCCTACGAGCAGTACTTC
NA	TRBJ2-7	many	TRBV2	CASRGDGQYF	TGTGCCAGCAGAGGAGACGGGCAGTACTTC
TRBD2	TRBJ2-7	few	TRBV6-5	CASSYASGRYYEQYF	TGTGCCAGCAGTTACGCTAGCGGGAGATACTACGAGCAGTACTTC
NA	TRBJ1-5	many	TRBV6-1	CASSEVRELPTSYSNQPQHF	TGTGCCAGCAGTGAAGTTCGGGAACTGCCTACAAGCTATAGCAATCAGCCCCAGCATTTT
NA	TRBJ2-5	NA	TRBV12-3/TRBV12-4	CASTTYGETQYF	TGTGCCAGCACCACCTATGGGGAGACCCAGTACTTC
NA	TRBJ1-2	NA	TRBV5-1	CASSPARQRPYGYTF	TGCGCCAGCAGCCCGGCGCGACAGAGACCTTATGGCTACACCTTC
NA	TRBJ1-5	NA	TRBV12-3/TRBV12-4	CASSFGGQLSNQPQHF	TGTGCCAGCAGTTTCGGCGGGCAACTTAGCAATCAGCCCCAGCATTTT
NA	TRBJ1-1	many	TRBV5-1	CASSPGQFNTEAFF	TGCGCCAGCAGCCCCGGACAGTTCAACACTGAAGCTTTCTTT
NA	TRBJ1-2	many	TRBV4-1	CASSQTSVDGSYGYTF	TGCGCCAGTTCCCAAACCTCGGTCGACGGGAGCTATGGCTACACCTTC